These T cell receptor beta chains were read from a single sample in a study of beta chain features in type 1 diabetes. Profiling relied on immunoSEQ multiplex PCR, and the TCRdb table lists in-frame clones only, not all of them. Here the sample spans around 240,000 clones, roughly 9.6% being singletons. The specimen sequenced was naive CD4+ T cells from blood. These receptors originate from a young woman in good health. CDR3s include the opening cysteine and the closing phenylalanine or tryptophan. Size is omitted from some rows. Given values are once, few, many or a class for expanded clones.

TRBV7-8	NA	TRBJ2-5	CASSLGGREGEETQYF
TRBV7-3	few	TRBJ2-7	CALSPPVRDRFFYEQYF
TRBV30	NA	TRBJ2-7	CAWSRDRSYEQYF
TRBV4-1	few	TRBJ2-7	CASSQDKGVYEQYF
TRBV9	few	TRBJ2-3	CASSPRGSGTSTDTQYF
TRBV25-1	few	TRBJ2-3	CASSDRTRVSGTQYF
TRBV4-1	NA	TRBJ1-4	CASSQVGGNEKLFF
TRBV5-1	NA	TRBJ1-5	CASSSAGLDQPQHF
TRBV7-2	NA	TRBJ2-1	CASSLASSGSPEQFF
TRBV7-2	few	TRBJ1-1	CASSLVSTYRENTEAFF
TRBV7-2	NA	TRBJ2-1	CASSRRVGLQSSYNEQFF
TRBV18	NA	TRBJ2-7	CASSPGLGGYEQYF
TRBV9	NA	TRBJ2-7	CASSVGPNYEQYF
TRBV9	few	TRBJ1-1	CASSAGGIAEAFF
TRBV7-9	few	TRBJ1-2	CASSDRDRANYGYTF
TRBV7-8	NA	TRBJ1-5	CASSFNRNPNQPQHF
TRBV5-6	NA	TRBJ2-7	CASSSGLAGAWSYEQYF
TRBV19	NA	TRBJ2-5	CASRSTSGRETQYF
TRBV30	NA	TRBJ2-5	CAWSPSGVETQYF
TRBV6-5	many	TRBJ2-7	CASSGGPFYEQYF
TRBV5-1	NA	TRBJ1-2	CASSPGLLIGYTF
TRBV5-1	NA	TRBJ1-1	CASSAGGNTEAFF
TRBV6-6	NA	TRBJ2-7	CASSYDTGGAHEQYF
TRBV2	few	TRBJ1-1	CASKTGTRRITEAFF
TRBV2	few	TRBJ1-4	CASTWAGEKLFF
TRBV2	NA	TRBJ1-2	CASSGDSYGYTF
TRBV28	NA	TRBJ1-1	CASSSTGFGAFF
TRBV19	NA	TRBJ2-7	CASSIRASGRAFNSEQYF
TRBV29-1	NA	TRBJ2-3	CSVGDLGLKMGDTQYF
TRBV27	NA	TRBJ2-3	CASSQGQGRSWDTQYF